These T cell receptor beta chains were read from a single sample in a study of molecular identifiers for immune sequencing clone quantification. In TCRdb, the PCR reads were re-called with MiXCR into one record per CDR3 protein. The sample holds about 640,000 distinct CDR3 sequences, roughly 21% seen once. The specimen sequenced was naive CD8+ T cells from blood, with Jurkat cell RNA spiked in. Receptors originate from a human donor in good health. Some libraries in this study had Jurkat cell RNA spiked in. The CDR3 runs from the conserved cysteine through the conserved F or W. D genes are given only for firm matches. The size entry is marked missing in some rows and otherwise reads once, few, many or a size class.

>TRBV20-1|-|TRBJ1-4|many
TGCAGTGCTCCGAACTGGTTAACTAATGAAAAACTGTTTTTT
CSAPNWLTNEKLFF
>TRBV6-5|-|TRBJ2-7|many
TGTGCCAGCAGGTGGGGCGCAACCTACGAGCAGTACTTC
CASRWGATYEQYF
>TRBV6-2/TRBV6-3|TRBD2|TRBJ2-5|many
TGTGCCAGCAGTTACCCAGGACTAGATGCGACCCAGTACTTC
CASSYPGLDATQYF
>TRBV27|-|TRBJ2-7|-
TGTGCCAGCAGAAAAGAACCCTACGAGCAGTACTTC
CASRKEPYEQYF
>TRBV7-6|TRBD1|TRBJ2-1|-
TGTGCCAGCAGCTTAGGCCAAGGGGGCATTCTCAATGAGCAGTTCTTC
CASSLGQGGILNEQFF
>TRBV2|-|TRBJ2-5|few
TGTGCCAGCAGTGACGTCCCCGGGGAGACCCAGTACTTC
CASSDVPGETQYF
>TRBV6-5|-|TRBJ1-5|many
TGTGCCAGCAGTTACTCGATGCCCGGGCGGTCGTGGCAGCCCCAGCATTTT
CASSYSMPGRSWQPQHF
>TRBV7-3|-|TRBJ2-1|many
TGTGCCAGCAGCTCCGGAAGCGCCTACAATGAGCAGTTCTTC
CASSSGSAYNEQFF
>TRBV12-3/TRBV12-4|TRBD1|TRBJ2-1|many
TGTGCCACCATCCGGGACAGGGTCAATGAGCAGTTCTTC
CATIRDRVNEQFF
>TRBV27|-|TRBJ1-1|many
TGTGCCAGCAATCTTAGGGGGGGGGCCACTGAAGCTTTCTTT
CASNLRGGATEAFF
>TRBV7-9|-|TRBJ2-2|many
TGTGCCAGCAGCTTCGAGGGTTCCGGGGAGCTGTTTTTT
CASSFEGSGELFF
>TRBV19|-|TRBJ2-2|few
TGTGCCAGTAGTATGACCGCTAGCGAGTGGTTCGGGGAGCTGTTTTTT
CASSMTASEWFGELFF
>TRBV7-6|TRBD2|TRBJ2-3|many
TGTGCCAGCAGCTTCAAAAGCGGGGGGGGGACAGATACGCAGTATTTT
CASSFKSGGGTDTQYF
>TRBV4-3|TRBD1|TRBJ1-1|many
TGCGCCAGCAGCCAAGAACGGACAGGGGTGATCGCTGAAGCTTTCTTT
CASSQERTGVIAEAFF
>TRBV20-1|TRBD2|TRBJ2-7|few
TGCAGTGCTAGAGCGTTGGCGGGAGGGATCGGTTCCTACGAGCAGTACTTC
CSARALAGGIGSYEQYF
>TRBV7-9|-|TRBJ1-2|-
TGTGCCAGCTCCGAGGCCTGGGAGAACTATGGCTACACCTTC
CASSEAWENYGYTF
>TRBV5-6|-|TRBJ2-7|-
TGTGCCAGCAGGTCACCTCTGGGGGGCGAGCAGTACTTC
CASRSPLGGEQYF
>TRBV7-2|-|TRBJ2-7|many
TGTGCCTCCGCAGTTGGCGGGAATTACTACGAGCAGTACTTC
CASAVGGNYYEQYF
>TRBV13|-|TRBJ1-1|many
TGTGCCAGCAGCTTAGCATGGTCGTCCGGCACTGAAGCTTTCTTT
CASSLAWSSGTEAFF
>TRBV29-1|-|TRBJ1-3|many
TGCAGCGTTGTCCGAGACTCTGGAAACACCATATATTTT
CSVVRDSGNTIYF
>TRBV15|-|TRBJ2-3|few
TGTGCCACCAGCAGGTTACAGGGATGGGGCACAGATACGCAGTATTTT
CATSRLQGWGTDTQYF
>TRBV12-3/TRBV12-4|-|TRBJ2-2|few
TGTGCCAGCAGTTTAATCTCGTGGACCGGGGAGCTGTTTTTT
CASSLISWTGELFF
>TRBV12-3/TRBV12-4|TRBD1|TRBJ2-3|many
TGTGCCAGCAGTACAGGGGGCCCAGCAGATACGCAGTATTTT
CASSTGGPADTQYF
>TRBV11-2|-|TRBJ2-7|-
TGTGCCAGCAACTTCGATTTAACCTACGAGCAGTACTTC
CASNFDLTYEQYF
>TRBV3-1|-|TRBJ2-7|many
TGTGCCAGCAGCCAAGAAGCGCAGACGTACGAGCAGTACTTC
CASSQEAQTYEQYF
>TRBV19|TRBD1|TRBJ2-1|few
TGTGCCAGTAGTTTAGGGGACAGCTCCTACAATGAGCAGTTCTTC
CASSLGDSSYNEQFF
>TRBV2|-|TRBJ1-4|-
TGTGCCAGCAGTGTCTGGCTTACAACTAATGAAAAACTGTTTTTT
CASSVWLTTNEKLFF
>TRBV5-5|-|TRBJ1-1|-
TGTGCCAGCAGACTTACAGACAGATACACTGAAGCTTTCTTT
CASRLTDRYTEAFF
>TRBV9|TRBD2|TRBJ2-3|few
TGTGCCAGCAGCGTAGGGGCTAGCGGGTGGGGCACAGATACGCAGTATTTT
CASSVGASGWGTDTQYF
>TRBV14|TRBD2|TRBJ2-3|many
TGTGCCAGCAATAGCGGGGGGCCTGGTGTTACGCAGTATTTT
CASNSGGPGVTQYF
>TRBV6-6|-|TRBJ1-1|-
TGTGCCAGCAGTTACTCAAGGGATAACACTGAAGCTTTCTTT
CASSYSRDNTEAFF
>TRBV5-4|TRBD2|TRBJ2-6|many
TGTGCCAGCAGGAGCTGGGGGACTAGCGGGATCTCTGGGGCCAACGTCCTGACTTTC
CASRSWGTSGISGANVLTF
>TRBV4-3|-|TRBJ1-3|-
TGCGCCAGCAGCCCGGGGGGGGGGGCAGCGATTGGAAACACCATATATTTT
CASSPGGGAAIGNTIYF
>TRBV4-2|-|TRBJ1-5|many
TGTGCCAGCAGCCAAGGTACAGATCAGCCCCAGCATTTT
CASSQGTDQPQHF
>TRBV3-1|-|TRBJ1-3|few
TGTGCCAGCAGCGGAACCAGGGGAGACTCTGGAAACACCATATATTTT
CASSGTRGDSGNTIYF
>TRBV18|TRBD2|TRBJ2-7|-
TGTGCCAGCTCACGAACCCTAGCGGGGAGCGAGTCCTACGAGCAGTACTTC
CASSRTLAGSESYEQYF
>TRBV10-3|-|TRBJ2-7|many
TGTGCCATCGCTTTCCTAGACTACTCCTACGAGCAGTACTTC
CAIAFLDYSYEQYF